This entry is about one TCR beta chain. The antigen remains unidentified. Healthy bone marrow donors made up the donors. This entry is derived from a study of cytomegalovirus exposure and HLA in healthy donors. Study context: Genetic ancestry analysis placed more than 80% of the 300 to 400 donors that were genotyped in the Caucasian-associated cluster.

Study-level findings and limits: A later analysis reportedly identified an Asian-associated ancestry cluster as carrying fewer N-insertions than the roughly 700-donor mean. TCR beta sequences reportedly predicted the HLA-A and HLA-B alleles of most subjects accurately.

The CDR3 runs to 14 residues. Germline V gene data show CDR1 as MNHNY and CDR2 as SVGAGI (reference sequence). Trimming shortened V by 6 bases and J by 5 bases, and 13 bases separated the two germline ends. The PCR employed 60 Vbeta primers together with 13 Jbeta primers. The table came from immunoSEQ multiplex PCR; TCRdb's copy has only in-frame clones and leaves some out. The data hold 70,000 to 90,000 clones, with 65% to 90% observed a single time. Sequenced material: PBMCs. J is TRBJ1-4 and V is TRBV6-6; D remains ambiguous. The clonotype was recovered from a man in his 70s in good health and CMV-seropositive. CDR3 nucleotides: TGTGCCAGCAGCCGAACAGAATCGAATGAAAAACTGTTTTTT. Translated: CASSRTESNEKLFF.